This TCR beta chain comes out of a study of Ad26.COV2.S vaccination and SARS-CoV-2 variants (dated by TCRdb to the early 2020s). General notes on the study: Donors in the vaccine arm were drawn from COV1001, a phase I-IIa trial of Ad26.COV2.S in healthy adults that was multicentre, randomized, double-blind and placebo-controlled. Dosing of Ad26.COV2.S was intramuscular, at either 5x10^10 or 1x10^11 viral particles, delivered as one shot or as two shots spaced 56 days apart. The specificity and breadth of SARS-CoV-2-reactive T cell receptors after Ad26.COV2.S vaccination were assessed by TCRbeta repertoire sequencing. A total of 32 samples were included in the TCR-sequenced set, comprising 19 Ad26.COV2.S vaccine recipients, 5 placebo recipients and 8 SARS-CoV-2 convalescent individuals. Participants in the trial were split at random into five groups of five each, receiving low-dose or high-dose Ad26.COV2.S once or twice, or else placebo on both occasions. Investigators remained blinded to trial group allocation during experiments and outcome assessment. What the work shows at the level of the full study, not this receptor alone: The study lacked the statistical power to compare responses across vaccine doses or regimens. Substantial breadth of spike-specific CD8+ and CD4+ T cell responses was reported after vaccination. Vaccine and placebo recipients had comparable non-spike TCR breadth, which fits with the vaccine containing only spike. Spike-specific TCR breadth was higher in Ad26.COV2.S recipients than in placebo recipients (P = 0.0014). The authors noted that total T cell responses may have been underestimated by the TCR breadth and depth analyses.

Remarks on this clone: What antigen it recognizes has not been identified. The input lacks base qualities; no much larger clone sits a single base away.

The immunoSEQ Assay was used to sequence TCRbeta CDR3 regions. After extraction, genomic DNA underwent amplification by bias-controlled multiplex PCR, followed by high-throughput sequencing. The paper's data handling went like this. To quantify the absolute abundance of every unique TCRbeta CDR3 region, sequences were collapsed and filtered. T cell fraction was estimated by normalizing TCRbeta template counts to usable DNA, with usable DNA measured through amplification of reference genes found in all nucleated cells. Repertoire TCRs were annotated as SARS-CoV-2-specific by exact matching of V gene, CDR3 amino acid sequence and J gene to a known reactive TCR set. The reference SARS-CoV-2 TCR set was derived from MIRA and filtered for enrichment in COVID-19-positive ImmuneCODE repertoires, a step that removed public or cross-reactive TCRs. Drawing on the MIRA antigens, annotated TCRs were analysed further at the level of specific ORF or position within ORF. Depth was the summed frequency of annotated unique rearrangements, while breadth was defined as annotated unique rearrangements over total unique productive rearrangements. Two-sided Wilcoxon rank-sum tests were used to compare TCR breadth between groups. The clones in this table, taken by TCRdb from immuneACCESS, are in-frame only. Not every clone is retained; where verified, under half of the shortfall comes from an unresolved V gene, and the cause of the rest is unknown. D and trimming were read from the DNA, whereas the V and J calls and clone size are those reported in that table. Within this sample are roughly 700,000 clones, with 89% of them counted one time only. Jointly, the top ten make up about 1.5% of the sample.

The sample's treatment or condition label is to be understood as: roughly 18 received Ad26.COV2.S at low or high dose, single or two shots; 5 received placebo; per-sample allocation not given. Repertoires of vaccine and placebo recipients were sequenced from samples taken on day 63 after the first injection. In Cohort 1b, 25 adults aged 18-55 years were enrolled at a single site in Boston, USA, between 29 July and 7 August 2020. Ad26.COV2.S was a replication-incompetent adenovirus type 26 vector expressing a prefusion-stabilized SARS-CoV-2 spike protein from the original Wuhan strain. From the germline V gene, CDR1 is MNHEY and CDR2 is SVGAGI. The CDR3 runs 12 amino acids, cysteine and phenylalanine included. The retained sequence is limited to the CDR3, 36 bases, with the frame set at the first base. V and J are truncated by 8 bases and 0 bases respectively, leaving an intervening sequence of 7 bases.

This material consisted of peripheral blood, taken in a trial of Ad26.COV2.S vaccine versus placebo. The chain links TRBV6-5 with TRBJ1-2; no D gene can be assigned with confidence. The receptor was isolated from a person between 18 and 59 years old who received the Ad26.COV2.S COVID-19 vaccine or a placebo. The CDR3 reads as follows: CASRRPNYGYTF. The DNA sequence is given as TGTGCCAGCCGACGGCCTAACTATGGCTACACCTTC.